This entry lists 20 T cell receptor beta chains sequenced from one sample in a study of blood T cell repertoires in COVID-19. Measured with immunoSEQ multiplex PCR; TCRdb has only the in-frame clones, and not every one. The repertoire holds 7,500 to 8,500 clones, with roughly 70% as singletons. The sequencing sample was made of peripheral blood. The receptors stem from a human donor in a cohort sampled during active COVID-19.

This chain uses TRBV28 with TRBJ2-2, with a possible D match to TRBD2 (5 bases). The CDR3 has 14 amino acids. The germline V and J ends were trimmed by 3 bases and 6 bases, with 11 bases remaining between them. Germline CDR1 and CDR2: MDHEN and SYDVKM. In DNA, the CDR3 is TGTGCCAGCAGTTTCGGGGTGGAGGCCGGGGAGCTGTTTTTT. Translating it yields CASSFGVEAGELFF. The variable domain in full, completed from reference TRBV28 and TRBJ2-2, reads DVKVTQSSRYLVKRTGEKVFLECVQDMDHENMFWYRQDPGLGLRLIYFSYDVKMKEKGDIPEGYSVSREKKERFSLILESASTNQTSMYLCASSFGVEAGELFFGEGSRLTVL.

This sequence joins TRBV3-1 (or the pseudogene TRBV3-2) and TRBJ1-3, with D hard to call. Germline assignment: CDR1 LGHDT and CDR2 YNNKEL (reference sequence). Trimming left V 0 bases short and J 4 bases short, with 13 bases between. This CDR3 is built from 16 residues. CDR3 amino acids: CASSQDRRLGGNTIYF. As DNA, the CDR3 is TGTGCCAGCAGCCAAGACCGGCGCCTCGGGGGAAACACCATATATTTT.

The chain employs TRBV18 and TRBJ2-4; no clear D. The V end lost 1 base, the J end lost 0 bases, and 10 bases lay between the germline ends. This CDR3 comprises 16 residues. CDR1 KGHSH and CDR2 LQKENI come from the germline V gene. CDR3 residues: CASSPQSYLAKNIQYF. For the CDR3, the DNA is TGTGCCAGCTCACCACAAAGCTACTTAGCCAAAAACATTCAGTACTTC.

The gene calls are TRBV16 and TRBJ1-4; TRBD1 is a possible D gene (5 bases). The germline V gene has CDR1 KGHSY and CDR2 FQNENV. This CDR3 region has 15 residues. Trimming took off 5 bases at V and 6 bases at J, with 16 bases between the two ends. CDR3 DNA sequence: TGTGCCAGCAGCGCTAGTGGCGGCAGGGATGAAAAACTGTTTTTT. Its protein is CASSASGGRDEKLFF.

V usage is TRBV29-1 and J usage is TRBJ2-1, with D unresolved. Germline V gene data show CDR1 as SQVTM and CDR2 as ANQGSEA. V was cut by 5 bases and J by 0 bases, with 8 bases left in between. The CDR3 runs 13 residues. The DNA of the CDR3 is TGCAGCGTTTGGCTGTTCTCCTACAATGAGCAGTTCTTC. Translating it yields CSVWLFSYNEQFF.

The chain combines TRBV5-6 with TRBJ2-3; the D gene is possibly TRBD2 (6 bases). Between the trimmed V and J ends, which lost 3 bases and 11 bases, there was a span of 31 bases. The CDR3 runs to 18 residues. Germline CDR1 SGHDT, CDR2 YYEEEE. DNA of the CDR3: TGTGCCAGCAGCTCTGAAGAAATCCGAGGAGGCCAGCGGGCGCTGCAGTATTTT. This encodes CASSSEEIRGGQRALQYF.

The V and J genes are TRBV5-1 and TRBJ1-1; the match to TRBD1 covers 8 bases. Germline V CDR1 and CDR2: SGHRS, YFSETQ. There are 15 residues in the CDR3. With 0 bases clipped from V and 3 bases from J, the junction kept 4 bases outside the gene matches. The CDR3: CASSLGRGLDTEAFF. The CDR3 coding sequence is TGCGCCAGCAGCTTGGGCAGGGGGCTTGACACTGAAGCTTTCTTT.

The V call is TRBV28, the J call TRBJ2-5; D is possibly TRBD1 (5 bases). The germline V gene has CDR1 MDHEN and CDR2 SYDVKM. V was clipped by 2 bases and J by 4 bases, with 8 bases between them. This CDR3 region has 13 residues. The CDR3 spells CASSLMGRETQYF. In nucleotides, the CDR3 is TGTGCCAGCAGTTTAATGGGGCGAGAGACCCAGTACTTC.

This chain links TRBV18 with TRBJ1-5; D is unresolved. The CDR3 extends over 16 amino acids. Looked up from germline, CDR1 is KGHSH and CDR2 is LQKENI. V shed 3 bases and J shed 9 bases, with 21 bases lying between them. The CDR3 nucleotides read TGTGCCAGCTCACCGACCCCGGGGTCGTCTCTGGGGCCCCAGCATTTT. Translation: CASSPTPGSSLGPQHF.

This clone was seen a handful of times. The DNA of the CDR3 is TGTGCCAGCGACCCCACTAGCAAGGGCACCGGGGAGCTGTTTTTT. This encodes CASDPTSKGTGELFF. V and J are TRBV28 and TRBJ2-2; D might be TRBD2 (6 bases). This CDR3 spans 15 amino acids. Germline V gene lookup returns CDR1 MDHEN and CDR2 SYDVKM. The V gene lost 8 bases and the J gene lost 4 bases, with 17 bases spanning the gap.

CDR3 DNA: TGTGCCAGCAGCACGCGGGACAGCCCTCTTTATGGCTACACCTTC. Translating gives CASSTRDSPLYGYTF. J is TRBJ1-2 and V is TRBV5-8; 7 bases map to TRBD1. Germline lookup yields CDR1 SGHTS and CDR2 YDEGEE. The length of the CDR3 is 15 residues. Trimming removed 4 bases from V and 5 bases from J; junction bases left unmatched: 11.

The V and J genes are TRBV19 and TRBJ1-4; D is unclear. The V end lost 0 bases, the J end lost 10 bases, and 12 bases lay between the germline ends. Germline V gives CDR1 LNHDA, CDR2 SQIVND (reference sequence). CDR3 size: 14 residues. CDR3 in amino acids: CASSIDPVAGKLFF. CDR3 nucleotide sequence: TGTGCCAGTAGTATAGATCCAGTAGCCGGAAAACTGTTTTTT.

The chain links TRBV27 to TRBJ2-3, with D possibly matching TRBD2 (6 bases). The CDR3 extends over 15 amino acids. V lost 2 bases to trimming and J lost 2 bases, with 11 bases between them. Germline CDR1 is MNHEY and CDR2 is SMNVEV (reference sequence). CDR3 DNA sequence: TGTGCCAGCAGTTTACGAAGGGGACTCACAGATACGCAGTATTTT. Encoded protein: CASSLRRGLTDTQYF.

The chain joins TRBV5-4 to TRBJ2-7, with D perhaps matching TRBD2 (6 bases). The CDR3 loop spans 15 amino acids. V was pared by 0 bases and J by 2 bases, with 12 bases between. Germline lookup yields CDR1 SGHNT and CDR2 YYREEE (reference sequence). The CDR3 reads CASSLGRGKTYEQYF. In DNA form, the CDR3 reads TGTGCCAGCAGCTTGGGGCGGGGAAAGACCTACGAGCAGTACTTC.

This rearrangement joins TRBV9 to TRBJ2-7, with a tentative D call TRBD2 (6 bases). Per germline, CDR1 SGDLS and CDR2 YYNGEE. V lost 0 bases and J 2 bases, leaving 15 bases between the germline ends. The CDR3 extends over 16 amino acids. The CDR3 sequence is CASSVEPGLQTYEQYF. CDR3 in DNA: TGTGCCAGCAGCGTAGAGCCGGGACTGCAAACCTACGAGCAGTACTTC.

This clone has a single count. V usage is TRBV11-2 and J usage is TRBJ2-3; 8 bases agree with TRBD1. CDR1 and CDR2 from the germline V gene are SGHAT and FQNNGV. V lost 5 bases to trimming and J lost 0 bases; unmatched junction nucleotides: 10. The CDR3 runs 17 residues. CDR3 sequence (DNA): TGTGCCAGCAGCCCAAGCTGGACAGGGATGAGCACAGATACGCAGTATTTT. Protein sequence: CASSPSWTGMSTDTQYF.

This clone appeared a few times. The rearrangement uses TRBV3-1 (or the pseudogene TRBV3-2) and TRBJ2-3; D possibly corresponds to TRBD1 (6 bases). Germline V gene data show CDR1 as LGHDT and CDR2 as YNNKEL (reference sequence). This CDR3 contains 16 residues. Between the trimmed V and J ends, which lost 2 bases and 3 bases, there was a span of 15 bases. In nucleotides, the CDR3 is TGTGCCAGCAGCCAATTTACAGGGAGACGGACAGATACGCAGTATTTT. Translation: CASSQFTGRRTDTQYF.

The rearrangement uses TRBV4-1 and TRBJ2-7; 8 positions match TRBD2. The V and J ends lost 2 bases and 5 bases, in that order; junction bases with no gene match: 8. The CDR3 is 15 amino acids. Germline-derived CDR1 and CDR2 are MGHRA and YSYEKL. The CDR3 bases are TGCGCCAGCAGCCAAATTAGCGGGAATGTACACGAGCAGTACTTC. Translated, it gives CASSQISGNVHEQYF.

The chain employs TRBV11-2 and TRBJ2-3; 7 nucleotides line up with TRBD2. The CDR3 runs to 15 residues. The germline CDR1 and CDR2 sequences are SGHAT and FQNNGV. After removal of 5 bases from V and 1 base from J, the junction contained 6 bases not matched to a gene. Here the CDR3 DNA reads TGTGCCAGCAGCGCTAGCGGTACCCGCACAGATACGCAGTATTTT. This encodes CASSASGTRTDTQYF.

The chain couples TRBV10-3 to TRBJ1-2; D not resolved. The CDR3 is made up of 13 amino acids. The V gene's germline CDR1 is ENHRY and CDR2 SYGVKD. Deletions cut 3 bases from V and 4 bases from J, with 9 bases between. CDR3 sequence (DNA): TGTGCCATCAGTGAAAGCCTTTTCTATGGCTACACCTTC. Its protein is CAISESLFYGYTF.